This T cell receptor (beta chain) was retrieved from a study of CD8 T cells in ankylosing spondylitis (dated by TCRdb to about 2017). About the full investigation: T cell receptor beta repertoires were profiled in healthy donors and ankylosing spondylitis patients so that disease-linked TCR variants could be found. The full study cohort comprised around 25 ankylosing spondylitis patients and approximately 100 healthy donors. Peripheral blood was sampled, and synovial fluid was additionally collected from ankylosing spondylitis patients.

General study outcomes and caveats: In peripheral blood, the disease-linked clones were found at relatively low frequencies and had a CD8+ phenotype. Some TCR beta motif variants had previously been reported in synovial fluid and blood of reactive arthritis patients, which suggested common disease-initiation mechanisms. According to the report, matched synovial fluid samples from ankylosing spondylitis patients were significantly enriched for the disease-linked clones. Blood from ankylosing spondylitis patients appeared to be characterized by a TCR beta motif made up of eight highly homologous amino acid variants.

The trim is 5 bases for V and 6 bases for J, with a gap of 10 bases between the germline ends. CDR1 and CDR2 were assigned from the germline V gene as MNHEY and SVGEGT. The CDR3 holds 12 amino acids from the cysteine to the phenylalanine. The kept DNA is CDR3 alone, 36 bases in frame from the first base. A note on this clonotype: What this receptor recognizes is not known. The input lacks base qualities; no much larger clone sits a single base away.

These reads were obtained on an Illumina HiSeq 2500. Quantitative 5'-RACE with molecular barcodes was used to prepare TCR beta libraries. The paper's processing steps were these. Disease-linked TCR variants were identified with a new computational method built on a probabilistic model of VDJ rearrangement. The public reads were quality trimmed at Q25 with fastp and then assembled into clones with MiXCR by TCRdb, keeping productive beta chains. Identical CDR3 proteins give one entry, which carries the most common genes and DNA. None of the V and J calls come from the authors' own analysis; TCRdb made them. The sample records about 260,000 distinct CDR3 sequences, roughly a quarter of which are singletons. In total, the top ten clones hold 0.5% to 0.65% of the sample.

Recombination connected TRBV6-2 or TRBV6-3 to TRBJ1-1, with an unclear D gene assignment. The TCR sequence derives from a male donor with ankylosing spondylitis or in good health (not recorded which). The sequencing input was blood, either unsorted or a sorted T cell fraction (not recorded which). Here the CDR3 is given as CASSNVVAEAFF. Here is the DNA: TGTGCCAGCAGTAATGTGGTCGCTGAAGCTTTCTTT.